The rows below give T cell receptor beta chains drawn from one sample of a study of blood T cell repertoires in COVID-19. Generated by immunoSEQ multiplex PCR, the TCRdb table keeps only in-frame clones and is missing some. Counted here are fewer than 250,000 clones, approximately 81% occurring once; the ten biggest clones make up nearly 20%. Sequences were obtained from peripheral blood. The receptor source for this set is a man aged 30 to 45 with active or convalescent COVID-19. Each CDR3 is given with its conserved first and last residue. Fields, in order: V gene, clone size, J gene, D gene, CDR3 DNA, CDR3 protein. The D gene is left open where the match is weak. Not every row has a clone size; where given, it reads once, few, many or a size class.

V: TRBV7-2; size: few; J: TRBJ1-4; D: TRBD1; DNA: TGTGCCAGCAGGGGGGACAGGGAGTCGAAACTGTTTTTT; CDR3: CASRGDRESKLFF
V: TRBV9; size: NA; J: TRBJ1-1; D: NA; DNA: TGTGCCAGCAGCAGGCGGATCGGGGACACTGAAGCTTTCTTT; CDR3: CASSRRIGDTEAFF
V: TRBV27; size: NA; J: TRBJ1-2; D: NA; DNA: TGTGCCAGCAGCCCATCGGGCGGACTCTATGGCTACACCTTC; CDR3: CASSPSGGLYGYTF
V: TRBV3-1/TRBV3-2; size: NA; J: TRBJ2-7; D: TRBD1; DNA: TGTGCCAGCAGCCATGGGACAGGTGGGGGAGAGCAGTACTTC; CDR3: CASSHGTGGGEQYF
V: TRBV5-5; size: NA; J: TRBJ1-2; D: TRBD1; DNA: TGTGCCAGCAGTTTCACAGGGGGTGGCTACACCTTC; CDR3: CASSFTGGGYTF
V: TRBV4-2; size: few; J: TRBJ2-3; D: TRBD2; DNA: TGTGCCAGCAGCCAAGATAGGAGCGGGGGCACAGATACGCAGTATTTT; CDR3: CASSQDRSGGTDTQYF
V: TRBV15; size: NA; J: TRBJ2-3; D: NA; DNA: TGTGCCACCAGCAAACCCGGGGATGCGGCAGATACGCAGTATTTT; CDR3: CATSKPGDAADTQYF
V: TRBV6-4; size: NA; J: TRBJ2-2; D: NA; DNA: TGTGCCAGCACCGAAGGGCAGGGGTACACCGGGGAGCTGTTTTTT; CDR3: CASTEGQGYTGELFF
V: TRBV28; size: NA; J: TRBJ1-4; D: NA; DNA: TGTGCCAGCAGAGCGACAACTAATGAAAAACTGTTTTTT; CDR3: CASRATTNEKLFF
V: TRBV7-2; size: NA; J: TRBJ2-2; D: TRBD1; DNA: TGTGCCAGCAGCCCGGGACAGCCCACCGGGGAGCTGTTTTTT; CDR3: CASSPGQPTGELFF
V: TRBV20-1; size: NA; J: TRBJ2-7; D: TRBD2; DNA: TGCAGTGCTTGTGATAGCGGGAGCCTCTACGAGCAGTACTTC; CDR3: CSACDSGSLYEQYF
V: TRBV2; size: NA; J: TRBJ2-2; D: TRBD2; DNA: TGTGCCAGCAGTGGACTAGCGGGAGTGCTGACCGGGGAGCTGTTTTTT; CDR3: CASSGLAGVLTGELFF
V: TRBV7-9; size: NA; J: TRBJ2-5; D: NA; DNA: TGTGCCAGCAGCCCCTTTGAGGGTGGGAGAGAGACCCAGTACTTC; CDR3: CASSPFEGGRETQYF
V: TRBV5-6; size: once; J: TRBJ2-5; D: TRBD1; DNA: TGTGCCAGCAGCTTGGGACAGGGGGCTTTCCACCTAGAGACCCAGTACTTC; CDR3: CASSLGQGAFHLETQYF
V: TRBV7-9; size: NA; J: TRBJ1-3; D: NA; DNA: TGTGCCAGCAGCCAACAGGGAAACACCATATATTTT; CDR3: CASSQQGNTIYF
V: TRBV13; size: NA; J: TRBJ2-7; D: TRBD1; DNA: TGTGCCAGCTCGAGGGGGCGGGCCTACGAGCAGTACTTC; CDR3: CASSRGRAYEQYF
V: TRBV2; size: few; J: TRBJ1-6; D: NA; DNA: TGTGCCAGCCAGGGGTTCGGTAATTCACCCCTCCACTTT; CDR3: CASQGFGNSPLHF
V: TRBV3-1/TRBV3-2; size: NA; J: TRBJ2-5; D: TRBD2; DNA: TGTGCCAGCAGTCAACGAACTACTAGCGGGACCCAAGAGACCCAGTACTTC; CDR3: CASSQRTTSGTQETQYF
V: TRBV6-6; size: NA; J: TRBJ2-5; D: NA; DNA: TGTGCCAGCTGTCCGGCAGGCCAAGAGACCCAGTACTTC; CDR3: CASCPAGQETQYF
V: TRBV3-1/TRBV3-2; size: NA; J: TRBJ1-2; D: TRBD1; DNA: TGTGCCAGCAGCCGTGAGGGGGCGCCTGGCTACACCTTC; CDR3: CASSREGAPGYTF
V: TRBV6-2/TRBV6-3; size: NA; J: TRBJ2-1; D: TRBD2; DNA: TGTGCCAGCAGTTATAAGACTAGCGGCAACAATGAGCAGTTCTTC; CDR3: CASSYKTSGNNEQFF
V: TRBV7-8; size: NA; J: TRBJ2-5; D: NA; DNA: TGTGCCAGCAGCCCAGGACAAGAGACCCAGTACTTC; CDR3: CASSPGQETQYF
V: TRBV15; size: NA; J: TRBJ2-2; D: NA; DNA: TGTGCCACCAGCAGAGAGTCACCGGGGTCCGGGGAGCTGTTTTTT; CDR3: CATSRESPGSGELFF
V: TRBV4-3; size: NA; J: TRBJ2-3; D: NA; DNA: TGCGCCAGCAGCCAGGCCGAACCCACAGATACGCAGTATTTT; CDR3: CASSQAEPTDTQYF
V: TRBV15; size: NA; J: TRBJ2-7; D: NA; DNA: TGTGCCACCAGCAGGGACACTACCTACGAGCAGTACTTC; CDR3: CATSRDTTYEQYF
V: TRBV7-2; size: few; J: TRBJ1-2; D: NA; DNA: TGTGCCAGCAGTCTCAGGTTCGGGGGTGACTATGGCTACACCTTC; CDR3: CASSLRFGGDYGYTF
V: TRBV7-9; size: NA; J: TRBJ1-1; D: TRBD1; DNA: TGTGCCAGCAGCCTACAGGGGGCGGCGGTTGAAGCTTTCTTT; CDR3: CASSLQGAAVEAFF